This T cell receptor (beta chain) was recovered during a study of T cell responses to AZD1222 COVID-19 vaccine. Study overall: Whether given at about 4 or about 12 weeks, second doses were pooled. Points from the study as a whole: Clonal diversity was possibly underestimated; the donors were predominantly white British and more often female.

The assay was immunoSEQ multiplex PCR, and TCRdb's table has in-frame clones only and misses some. The sample has roughly 170,000 clones; about 85% are singletons. The germline V gene has CDR1 LNHDA and CDR2 SQIVND (reference sequence). J lost 4 bases, V lost 7 bases, and 12 bases had no gene match. The CDR3 sequence is 16 residues long. Worth noting for this clone: Its cognate antigen is unknown.

This TCR was sampled from an adult in good health. The chain joins TRBV19 to TRBJ1-2; 10 nucleotides agree with TRBD1. The sequences come from peripheral blood, collected on day 0 of AZD1222 vaccination. CDR3 region: CASTKTRTGGSYGYTF. As DNA, the CDR3 is TGTGCCAGTACCAAAACGCGGACAGGGGGGTCCTATGGCTACACCTTC.